This TCR beta chain came from a study of blood T cell repertoires in COVID-19. In germline, CDR1 is LNHDA, CDR2 SQIVND (reference sequence). V gave up 5 bases and J gave up 1 base, with 9 bases separating them. There are 14 residues in the CDR3. Profiling relied on immunoSEQ multiplex PCR, and the TCRdb table lists in-frame clones only, not all of them. Among 70,000 or so clones listed, around nine tenths were seen once. The sample comprised peripheral blood. V and J are TRBV19 and TRBJ2-1; D is perhaps TRBD1 (6 bases). The receptor was isolated from a woman aged 18 to 35 with acute or convalescent COVID-19. CDR3 amino acids: CASSSRGSYNEQFF. For the CDR3, the DNA is TGTGCCAGTAGTTCCAGGGGATCCTACAATGAGCAGTTCTTC.